A selection of T cell receptor beta chains follows, all from one sample in a study of T-cell reconstitution after alpha-beta-depleted transplantation in children. TCRdb ran MiXCR on the PCR reads and lists one entry per CDR3 protein. The sample lists around 300,000 distinct CDR3 sequences, roughly 7.8% occurring once. This material consisted of peripheral blood, taken 360 days after TCRalphabeta/CD19-depleted stem cell transplant. These TCRs come from a female patient aged 2-9 years who had a stem cell transplant for Fanconi anemia, so the T cells may come from the graft donor. The CDR3 runs from the conserved cysteine through the conserved F or W. The D gene is left open where the match is weak. Where a row states a size, it is once, few, many or the class of an expanded clone; other rows omit it.

J gene | V gene | clone size | D gene | CDR3 protein | CDR3 DNA
TRBJ1-1 | TRBV7-9 | many | - | CASSLPDGSEAFF | TGTGCCAGCAGCTTACCCGACGGTAGTGAAGCTTTCTTT
TRBJ2-7 | TRBV4-1 | once | - | CASSPHVQGTYEQYF | TGCGCCAGCAGCCCCCACGTACAGGGAACCTACGAGCAGTACTTC
TRBJ2-3 | TRBV4-1 | many | - | CASSQVPGADTQYF | TGCGCCAGCAGCCAAGTCCCCGGGGCAGATACGCAGTATTTT
TRBJ2-3 | TRBV9 | many | - | CASSVGYYATDTQYF | TGTGCCAGCAGCGTAGGTTACTACGCCACAGATACGCAGTATTTT
TRBJ1-3 | TRBV13 | - | - | CASSLGDGNTIYF | TGTGCCAGCAGCTTAGGGGATGGAAACACCATATATTTT
TRBJ1-1 | TRBV12-3/TRBV12-4 | many | - | CASSLVGPLNTEAFF | TGTGCCAGCAGTTTAGTCGGCCCTCTGAACACTGAAGCTTTCTTT
TRBJ1-3 | TRBV6-5 | many | - | CASRGLGTGNTIYF | TGTGCCAGCCGAGGGCTTGGGACTGGAAACACCATATATTTT
TRBJ1-1 | TRBV5-4 | many | - | CASSLARQVEAFF | TGTGCCAGCAGCTTGGCCAGACAGGTTGAAGCTTTCTTT
TRBJ1-1 | TRBV3-1 | many | - | CASSQTGRTEAFF | TGTGCCAGCAGCCAAACGGGGAGAACTGAAGCTTTCTTT
TRBJ2-1 | TRBV29-1 | many | - | CSVESGVGTAYNEQFF | TGCAGCGTTGAATCTGGGGTGGGGACGGCTTACAATGAGCAGTTCTTC
TRBJ1-1 | TRBV18 | few | - | CASSELSGRGTEAFF | TGTGCCAGCTCAGAACTATCGGGACGTGGCACTGAAGCTTTCTTT
TRBJ1-2 | TRBV18 | few | TRBD1 | CASSPVVWGQNF | TGTGCCAGCTCACCAGTTGTTTGGGGACAGAACTTC
TRBJ2-2 | TRBV28 | - | - | CASSLWRGAVGTGELFF | TGTGCCAGCAGTTTATGGAGGGGAGCGGTTGGGACCGGGGAGCTGTTTTTT
TRBJ2-1 | TRBV28 | many | TRBD1 | CASSPDRGPYNEQFF | TGTGCCAGCAGTCCTGACAGGGGACCCTACAATGAGCAGTTCTTC
TRBJ2-1 | TRBV28 | many | - | CASSLKGPGGSYNEQFF | TGTGCCAGCAGTTTAAAAGGTCCCGGGGGCTCCTACAATGAGCAGTTCTTC
TRBJ2-1 | TRBV2 | - | - | CASSETAIYNEQFF | TGTGCCAGCAGTGAAACAGCTATTTACAATGAGCAGTTCTTC
TRBJ2-7 | TRBV6-2/TRBV6-3 | few | - | CASSYVVYEQYF | TGTGCCAGCAGTTACGTAGTCTACGAGCAGTACTTC
TRBJ2-5 | TRBV20-1 | many | - | CSAIYQDWGETQYF | TGCAGTGCTATTTATCAGGATTGGGGAGAGACCCAGTACTTC
TRBJ2-7 | TRBV28 | many | - | CASSLVGSVYEQYF | TGTGCCAGCAGTTTAGTAGGCTCGGTCTACGAGCAGTACTTC
TRBJ1-3 | TRBV6-1 | many | - | CASSLPGHSGNTIYF | TGTGCCAGCAGCCTCCCGGGACATTCTGGAAACACCATATATTTT
TRBJ1-2 | TRBV21-1 | - | - | CASSKVTGGNYGYTF | TGTGCCAGCAGCAAAGTAACAGGGGGAAACTATGGCTACACCTTC
TRBJ2-3 | TRBV4-3 | many | - | CASSQETGALTDTQYF | TGCGCCAGCAGCCAAGAAACAGGCGCTCTCACAGATACGCAGTATTTT
TRBJ2-2 | TRBV4-2 | many | - | CASSQPDSTGELFF | TGTGCCAGCAGCCAACCCGACTCCACCGGGGAGCTGTTTTTT
TRBJ2-1 | TRBV27 | many | TRBD2 | CASSTPSGGAGYNEQFF | TGTGCCAGCAGTACACCTAGCGGGGGGGCCGGCTACAATGAGCAGTTCTTC
TRBJ1-1 | TRBV12-3/TRBV12-4 | many | - | CASSYRAGTEAFF | TGTGCCAGCAGCTACAGGGCTGGCACTGAAGCTTTCTTT
TRBJ2-2 | TRBV5-1 | few | - | CATRYAVNTGELFF | TGCGCCACCAGGTATGCAGTAAACACCGGGGAGCTGTTTTTT